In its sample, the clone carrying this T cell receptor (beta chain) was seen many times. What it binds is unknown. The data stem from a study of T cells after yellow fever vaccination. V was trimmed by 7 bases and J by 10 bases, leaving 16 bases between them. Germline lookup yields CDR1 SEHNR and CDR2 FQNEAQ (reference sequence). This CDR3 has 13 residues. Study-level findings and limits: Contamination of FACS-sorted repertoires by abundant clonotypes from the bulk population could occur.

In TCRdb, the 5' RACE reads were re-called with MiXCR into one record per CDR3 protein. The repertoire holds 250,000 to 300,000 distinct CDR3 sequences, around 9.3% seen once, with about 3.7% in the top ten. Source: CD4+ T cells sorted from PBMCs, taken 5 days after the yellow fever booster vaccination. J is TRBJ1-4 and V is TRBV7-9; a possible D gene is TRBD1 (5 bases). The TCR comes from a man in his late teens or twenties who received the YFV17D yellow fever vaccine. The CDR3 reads CASKRGEGRKLFF. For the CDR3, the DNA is TGTGCCAGCAAGCGAGGGGAAGGGCGAAAACTGTTTTTT.